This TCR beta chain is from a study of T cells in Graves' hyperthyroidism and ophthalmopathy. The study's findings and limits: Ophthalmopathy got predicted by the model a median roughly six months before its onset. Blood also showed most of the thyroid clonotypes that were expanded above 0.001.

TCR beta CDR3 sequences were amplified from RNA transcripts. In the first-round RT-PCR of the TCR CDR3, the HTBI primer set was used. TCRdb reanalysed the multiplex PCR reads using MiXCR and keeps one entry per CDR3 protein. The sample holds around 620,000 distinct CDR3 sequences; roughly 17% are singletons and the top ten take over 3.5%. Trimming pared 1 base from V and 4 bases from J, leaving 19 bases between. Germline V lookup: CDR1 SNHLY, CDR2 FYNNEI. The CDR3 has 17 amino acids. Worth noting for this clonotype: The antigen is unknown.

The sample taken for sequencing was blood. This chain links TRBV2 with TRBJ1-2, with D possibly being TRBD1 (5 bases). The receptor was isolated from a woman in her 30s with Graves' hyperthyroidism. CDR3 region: CASSEEGPGLGFYGYTF. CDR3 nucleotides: TGTGCCAGCAGTGAAGAGGGACCTGGGCTAGGATTCTATGGCTACACCTTC.